This T cell receptor (beta chain) was sequenced for a study of cytomegalovirus exposure and HLA in healthy donors. 60 Vbeta and 13 Jbeta primers were used in PCR. Data came from immunoSEQ multiplex PCR; TCRdb stores just in-frame clones and leaves some out. The sample contains about 130,000 clones, roughly four fifths of which appear only once. V shed 3 bases, J shed 3 bases, and the junction held 2 bases outside the gene matches. The CDR3 has 16 amino acids. The germline V gene encodes CDR1 SGDLS and CDR2 YYNGEE. Remarks on this clone: Its matching antigen is unknown.

Study results and caveats: In a later analysis, at a false discovery rate of 0.05, roughly 16,000 TCR beta sequences matched HLA alleles.

What was sequenced was PBMCs. The sequence was collected from a male donor in good health and CMV-seronegative. The rearrangement links TRBV9 to TRBJ2-2; 13 nucleotides align to TRBD2. The CDR3 reads CASSAGLAGDTGELFF. Written as DNA, the CDR3 is TGTGCCAGCAGCGCTGGACTAGCGGGAGACACCGGGGAGCTGTTTTTT.